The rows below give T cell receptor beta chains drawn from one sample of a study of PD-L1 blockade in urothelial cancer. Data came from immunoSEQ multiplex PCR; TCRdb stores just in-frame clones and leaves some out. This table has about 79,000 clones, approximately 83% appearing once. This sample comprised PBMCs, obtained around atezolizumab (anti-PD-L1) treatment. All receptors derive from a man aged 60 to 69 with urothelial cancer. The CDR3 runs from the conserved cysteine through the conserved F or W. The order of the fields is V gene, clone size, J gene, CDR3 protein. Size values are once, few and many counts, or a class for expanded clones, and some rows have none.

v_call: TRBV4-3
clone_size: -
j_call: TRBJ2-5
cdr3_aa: CASSQGLTGGWQETQYF

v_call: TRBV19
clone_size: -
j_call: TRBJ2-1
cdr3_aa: CASSISTNNEQFF

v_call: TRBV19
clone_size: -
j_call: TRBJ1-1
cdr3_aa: CASRFGWNTEAFF

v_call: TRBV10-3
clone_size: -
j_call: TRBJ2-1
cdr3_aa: CATEDRSYNEQFF

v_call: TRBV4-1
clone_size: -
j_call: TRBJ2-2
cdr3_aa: CASSQDGQNTGELFF

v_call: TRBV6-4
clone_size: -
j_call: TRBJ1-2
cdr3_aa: CASRGPIGTGHGYTF

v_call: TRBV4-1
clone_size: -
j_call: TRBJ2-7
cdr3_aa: CASSQDMGLGEQYF

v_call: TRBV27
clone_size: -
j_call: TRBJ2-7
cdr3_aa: CASRRTGLMNEQYF

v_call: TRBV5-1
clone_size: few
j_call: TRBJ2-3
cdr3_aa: CASRPGHEAITDTQYF

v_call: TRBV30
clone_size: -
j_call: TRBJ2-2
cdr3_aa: CAWSPGGGFNTGELFF

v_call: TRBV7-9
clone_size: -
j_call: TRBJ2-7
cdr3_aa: CASSVQGYEQYF

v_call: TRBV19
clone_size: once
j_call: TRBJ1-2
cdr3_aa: CASSMGTGSYGYTF

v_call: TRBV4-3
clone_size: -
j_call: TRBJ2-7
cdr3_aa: CASSQDSGGTDYEQYF

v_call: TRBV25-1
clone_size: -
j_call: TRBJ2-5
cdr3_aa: CASSDLAETQYF

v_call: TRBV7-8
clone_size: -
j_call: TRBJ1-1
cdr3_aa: CASSRRTGGSSEAFF

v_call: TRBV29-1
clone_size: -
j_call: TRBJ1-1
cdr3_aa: CSVRMTGGLAGFF

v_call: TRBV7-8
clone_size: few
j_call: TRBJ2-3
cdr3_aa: CASSISGGGRTDTQYF

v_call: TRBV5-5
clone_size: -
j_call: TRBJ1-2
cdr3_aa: CASSLGSSRGDGYTF

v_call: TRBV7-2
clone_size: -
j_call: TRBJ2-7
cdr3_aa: CASSRTSGPYYEQYF

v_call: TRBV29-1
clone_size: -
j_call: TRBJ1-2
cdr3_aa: CSVERLERGYTF

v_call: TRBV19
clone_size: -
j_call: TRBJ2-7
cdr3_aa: CASSSTALYEQYF

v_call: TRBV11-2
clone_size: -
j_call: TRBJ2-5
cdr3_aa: CASSAYRVQETQYF

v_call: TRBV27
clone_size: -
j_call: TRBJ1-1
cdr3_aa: CASSRDRGVNTEAFF

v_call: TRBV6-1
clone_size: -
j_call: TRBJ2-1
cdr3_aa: CASRALLAGNNEQFF

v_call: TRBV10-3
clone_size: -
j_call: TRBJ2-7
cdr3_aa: CAIRGQGDYEQYF

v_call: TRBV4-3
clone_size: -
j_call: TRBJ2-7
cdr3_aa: CASSPLRTGPYEQYF

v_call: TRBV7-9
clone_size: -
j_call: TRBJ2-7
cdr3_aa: CASSLPSGQVSYSYEQYF

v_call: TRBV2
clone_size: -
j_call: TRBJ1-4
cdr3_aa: CASRAGWGTENEKLFF

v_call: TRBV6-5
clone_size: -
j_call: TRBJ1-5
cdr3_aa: CATRKGQGNQPQHF